This T cell receptor beta chain appears in the sequencing data of a study of T cells in localized non-small cell lung cancer. The table came from immunoSEQ multiplex PCR; TCRdb's copy has only in-frame clones and leaves some out. In the table there are tens of thousands of clones, more than 75% of which are singletons. Trimming stripped 3 bases from V and 2 bases from J, with 23 bases between. Germline CDR1 SGHTA, CDR2 FQGNSA. The CDR3 loop spans 18 amino acids. This TCR was sampled from a man aged 40 to 70 with stage II lung adenocarcinoma. The material was PBMCs, obtained before any cancer treatment. V gene TRBV7-2 combines with J gene TRBJ2-7, with D possibly matching TRBD2 (6 bases). CDR3 loop: CASSFAGGGLIDPYEQYF. CDR3 DNA sequence: TGTGCCAGCAGCTTCGCCGGGGGAGGCTTAATAGATCCCTACGAGCAGTACTTC.